Presented here are 24 T cell receptor beta chains from one specimen sequenced in a study of early T cells in non-severe SARS-CoV-2 infection. TCRdb used MiXCR to reprocess the 5' RACE reads, holding one entry per CDR3 protein. The data hold 55,000 to 75,000 distinct CDR3 sequences, with approximately 11% observed a single time. This material consisted of whole blood, taken at baseline. These receptor sequences come from an adult who was a healthcare worker with PCR-confirmed SARS-CoV-2 infection or an uninfected control (not recorded which).

This clonotype showed up just a few times. The chain uses TRBV6-5 and TRBJ1-1; D call uncertain. V was shortened by 6 bases and J by 8 bases, with 13 bases between the two germline ends. The CDR3 is 12 amino acids. Germline CDR1 is MNHEY and CDR2 is SVGAGI. Written as DNA, the CDR3 is TGTGCCAGCAGCCCCGACCGCTTAGAAGCTTTCTTT. This codes for CASSPDRLEAFF.

This clonotype has only a few counts. The rearrangement uses TRBV12-3 or TRBV12-4 and TRBJ2-1; 16 bases are shared with TRBD2. V gave up 7 bases and J gave up 9 bases; unmatched junction bases: 6. CDR3 size: 15 residues. CDR3 loop: CASNVGLAGGGEQFF. CDR3 DNA sequence: TGTGCCAGCAACGTGGGACTAGCGGGAGGGGGTGAGCAGTTCTTC.

This clonotype has ten or more counts. The chain carries TRBV2 and TRBJ1-2; a possible D gene is TRBD1 (6 bases). Looked up from germline, CDR1 is SNHLY and CDR2 is FYNNEI. Trimming stripped 8 bases from V and 3 bases from J, with 16 bases between. This CDR3 is built from 14 residues. This CDR3 reads CASLGNRDYYGYTF. The CDR3 region has the DNA TGTGCCAGCCTAGGAAACAGGGACTACTATGGCTACACCTTC. Supplemented by reference TRBV2 and TRBJ1-2, the full variable domain reads EPEVTQTPSHQVTQMGQEVILRCVPISNHLYFYWYRQILGQKVEFLVSFYNNEISEKSEIFDDQFSVERPDGSNFTLKIRSTKLEDSAMYFCASLGNRDYYGYTFGSGTRLTVV.

This clonotype was seen many times. The CDR3, as DNA: TGTGCCAGCAGCCCAGTAGGGGCGCAAGAGACCCAGTACTTC. Translating it yields CASSPVGAQETQYF. V gene TRBV6-2 or TRBV6-3 combines with J gene TRBJ2-5, with D tentatively TRBD1 (5 bases). The germline CDR1 and CDR2 sequences are MNHEY and SVGEGT. The CDR3 runs to 14 residues. Deletions cut 6 bases from V and 2 bases from J, with 13 bases between.

This clonotype has ten or more counts. The rearrangement joins TRBV7-9 to TRBJ1-4; 7 bases map to TRBD1. The CDR3 is 14 amino acids. V dropped 6 bases and J dropped 14; count of bases not matched to a gene: 15. From germline, CDR1 is SEHNR and CDR2 FQNEAQ (reference sequence). CDR3 residues: CASSSARPGGFLFF. CDR3 in DNA: TGTGCCAGCAGTTCCGCCCGGCCAGGGGGATTTCTGTTTTTT.

There are many counts of this clonotype. The chain recombines TRBV27 with TRBJ2-1; TRBD2 matches 12 bases. The J segment lost 7 bases and the V segment lost 0 bases, leaving 4 bases of the junction unmatched. The CDR3 totals 16 residues. Germline CDR1 and CDR2: MNHEY and SMNVEV (reference sequence). The CDR3, as DNA: TGTGCCAGCAGTTTATCTTCTAGCGGGAGGGTAAATGAGCAGTTCTTC. As protein: CASSLSSSGRVNEQFF.

The V call is TRBV14, the J call TRBJ2-5; D unclear. Germline CDR1 and CDR2: SGHDN and FVKESK. This CDR3 has 13 residues. With 1 base removed from V and 5 bases from J, the gap between germline ends came to 8 bases. CDR3 residues: CASSQAWAETQYF. In DNA form, the CDR3 reads TGTGCCAGCAGCCAAGCGTGGGCGGAGACCCAGTACTTC.

The rearrangement joins TRBV4-3 to TRBJ2-3, with TRBD1 as a possible D gene (6 bases). The germline V and J ends were trimmed by 5 bases and 1 base, with 16 bases remaining between them. This CDR3 is 16 amino acids long. Germline V lookup: CDR1 LGHNA, CDR2 YSLEER. This CDR3 reads CASSSETGMGTDTQYF. CDR3 DNA sequence: TGCGCCAGCAGCTCCGAAACAGGGATGGGCACAGATACGCAGTATTTT.

There are a few counts of this clonotype. The chain employs TRBV12-3 or TRBV12-4 and TRBJ1-1; D is perhaps TRBD1 (6 bases). Trimming pared 1 base from V and 1 base from J, leaving 10 bases between. The length of the CDR3 is 15 residues. The CDR3 region has the DNA TGTGCCAGCAGTTTAGGAGACAGGAGGAACACTGAAGCTTTCTTT. It yields the protein CASSLGDRRNTEAFF.

This clonotype was picked up many times. V and J are TRBV29-1 and TRBJ1-1; D is ambiguous. The germline V and J ends were trimmed by 4 bases and 6 bases, with 9 bases remaining between them. From germline, CDR1 is SQVTM and CDR2 ANQGSEA. The CDR3 runs 11 residues. CDR3 sequence reads: CSVGGRAEAFF. For the CDR3, the DNA is TGCAGCGTTGGTGGTAGAGCTGAAGCTTTCTTT.

This clonotype was observed a few times. V and J are TRBV6-5 and TRBJ2-7; 11 nucleotides align to TRBD2. The CDR3 is 14 amino acids. V lost 4 bases and J lost 4; bases outside the gene matches: 3. CDR1 and CDR2 (germline): MNHEY, SVGAGI. CDR3 in amino acids: CASSLAGGGYEQYF. Here the CDR3 DNA reads TGTGCCAGCAGTTTAGCGGGAGGGGGATACGAGCAGTACTTC.

The chain recombines TRBV6-2 or TRBV6-3 with TRBJ2-4; possibly TRBD1 for D (6 bases). V was clipped by 5 bases and J by 6 bases, with 17 bases between them. The CDR3 contains 15 residues. Germline CDR1 and CDR2: MNHEY and SVGEGT. This CDR3 is CASSALSGDGNIQYF. DNA of the CDR3: TGTGCCAGCAGTGCACTATCAGGGGATGGAAACATTCAGTACTTC.

This clonotype showed up just a few times. The chain uses TRBV9 and TRBJ2-1, with unresolved D. The CDR3 contains 15 residues. The ends were cut back, 0 bases at V and 9 bases at J, with 16 bases in the middle. In germline, CDR1 is SGDLS, CDR2 YYNGEE. The CDR3 region is CASSVEMQFSPEQFF. Here the CDR3 DNA reads TGTGCCAGCAGCGTAGAAATGCAGTTTTCCCCTGAGCAGTTCTTC.

This clonotype was picked up many times. The chain uses TRBV28 and TRBJ2-7; D not resolved. The CDR3 has 11 amino acids. The ends were cut back, 3 bases at V and 5 bases at J, with 5 bases in the middle. CDR1 MDHEN and CDR2 SYDVKM come from the germline V gene. The CDR3 here is CASSFQDEQYF. The CDR3 nucleotides are TGTGCCAGCAGTTTTCAGGACGAGCAGTACTTC.

The rearrangement links TRBV14 to TRBJ2-7; the D gene is possibly TRBD1 (6 bases). Trimming took off 3 bases at V and 3 bases at J, with 15 bases between the two ends. This CDR3 contains 15 residues. Germline lookup yields CDR1 SGHDN and CDR2 FVKESK. DNA of the CDR3: TGTGCCAGCAGCCACTTGGGGGCGGAATACTACGAGCAGTACTTC. Translation: CASSHLGAEYYEQYF.

This clonotype was seen at least ten times. CDR3 sequence (DNA): TGTGCCAGCAGTTCGAAGACAGGGAGCTACGAGCAGTACTTC. Translated, it gives CASSSKTGSYEQYF. This chain links TRBV28 with TRBJ2-7; TRBD1 agrees at 7 bases. In germline, CDR1 is MDHEN, CDR2 SYDVKM. This CDR3 spans 14 amino acids. V shed 4 bases and J 3 bases; nucleotides not matched to a gene: 6.

The chain is built from TRBV7-2 and TRBJ1-2; weak D call: TRBD1 (6 bases). The germline V gene encodes CDR1 SGHTA and CDR2 FQGNSA. Trimming stripped 5 bases from V and 4 bases from J, with 14 bases between. CDR3 length: 14 residues. As DNA, the CDR3 is TGTGCCAGCAGCCCGGGACACGGAGCCTATGGCTACACCTTC. It translates to CASSPGHGAYGYTF.

This clonotype was observed many times. The V and J genes are TRBV5-5 and TRBJ2-5; D gene ambiguous. Germline CDR1 reads SGHKS; CDR2 reads YYEKEE (reference sequence). The CDR3 contains 12 residues. The germline V and J ends were trimmed by 3 bases and 2 bases, with 5 bases remaining between them. Written as DNA, the CDR3 is TGTGCCAGCAGCTCCCGGCAAGAGACCCAGTACTTC. This gives the protein CASSSRQETQYF.

This chain links TRBV18 with TRBJ2-7; no clear D gene. Germline values: CDR1 KGHSH, CDR2 LQKENI. V was clipped by 2 bases and J by 2 bases, with 22 bases between them. CDR3 length: 18 amino acids. CDR3 in DNA: TGTGCCAGCTCACCAACCATGATAAGCTTAGAAAGAGCCTACGAGCAGTACTTC. Translation gives CASSPTMISLERAYEQYF. The full variable domain, with the rest looked up from reference TRBV18 and TRBJ2-7, is NAGVMQNPRHLVRRRGQEARLRCSPMKGHSHVYWYRQLPEEGLKFMVYLQKENIIDESGMPKERFSAEFPKEGPSILRIQQVVRGDSAAYFCASSPTMISLERAYEQYFGPGTRLTVT.

V gene TRBV29-1 combines with J gene TRBJ2-1; TRBD1 matches at 7 bases. This CDR3 contains 13 residues. Germline-derived CDR1 and CDR2 are SQVTM and ANQGSEA. V shed 1 base and J 3 bases; nucleotides not matched to a gene: 0. The CDR3 reads CSVEGTGYNEQFF. The CDR3 region has the DNA TGCAGCGTTGAAGGGACAGGCTACAATGAGCAGTTCTTC.

The table lists this clonotype with many counts. The chain combines TRBV6-2 or TRBV6-3 with TRBJ2-1; 13 bases are shared with TRBD2. The CDR3 is 15 residues long. Germline CDR1 is MNHEY and CDR2 is SVGEGT. J lost 10 bases, V lost 5 bases, and 8 bases had no gene match. CDR3 residues: CASSPGLAGAPEQFF. The CDR3 region has the DNA TGTGCCAGCAGTCCCGGACTAGCGGGAGCTCCGGAGCAGTTCTTC.

This clonotype was found many times. The rearrangement uses TRBV7-9 and TRBJ2-1, with D possibly being TRBD1 or TRBD2 (5 bases each). Germline V gene data show CDR1 as SEHNR and CDR2 as FQNEAQ (reference sequence). The CDR3 consists of 19 residues. V shed 2 bases and J shed 5 bases, with 25 bases lying between them. The CDR3 region is CASSLPSLLAGPNNNEQFF. The CDR3 DNA is TGTGCCAGCAGCTTACCAAGCCTCCTAGCAGGGCCGAATAACAATGAGCAGTTCTTC.

This clonotype came up many times. CDR3 bases: TGTGCCAGCAGCCTCAAAGGGGATCAGCCCCAGCATTTT. Translated: CASSLKGDQPQHF. The rearrangement uses TRBV6-6 and TRBJ1-5; TRBD1 is a possible D gene (5 bases). Per the germline V gene, CDR1 is MNHNY and CDR2 is SVGAGI (reference sequence). Trimming removed 6 bases from V and 5 bases from J, with 11 bases in between. The CDR3 totals 13 residues.

This clonotype was seen repeatedly, ten times or more. The chain joins TRBV7-2 to TRBJ2-7; TRBD1 might be the D (6 bases). The CDR3 spans 15 residues. CDR1 and CDR2 from the germline V gene are SGHTA and FQGNSA. V was cut by 8 bases and J by 3 bases, with 20 bases left in between. In nucleotides, the CDR3 is TGTGCCAGCGCCCCGTCCGGGACAAATAACTACGAGCAGTACTTC. Encoded protein: CASAPSGTNNYEQYF.